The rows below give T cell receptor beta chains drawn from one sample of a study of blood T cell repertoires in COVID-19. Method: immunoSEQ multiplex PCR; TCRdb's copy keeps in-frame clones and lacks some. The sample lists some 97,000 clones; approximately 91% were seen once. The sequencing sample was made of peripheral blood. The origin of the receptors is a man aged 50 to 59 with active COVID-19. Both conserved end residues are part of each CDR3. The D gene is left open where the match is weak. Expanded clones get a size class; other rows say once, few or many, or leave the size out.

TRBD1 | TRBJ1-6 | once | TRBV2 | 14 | TGTGCCAGCAGCGTACAGGGGGAAGATTCACCCCTCCACTTT | CASSVQGEDSPLHF
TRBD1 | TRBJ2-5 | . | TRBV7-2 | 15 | TGTGCCAGCAGCTTACCGACAGGGGGCGTAGAGACCCAGTACTTC | CASSLPTGGVETQYF
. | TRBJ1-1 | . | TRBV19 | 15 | TGTGCCAGTAGTGCGTGGGACTCCAGAGGGACTGAAGCTTTCTTT | CASSAWDSRGTEAFF
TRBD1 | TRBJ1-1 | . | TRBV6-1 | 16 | TGTGCCAGCAGTGAAAGAGCCAGGGGGCGCGACACTGAAGCTTTCTTT | CASSERARGRDTEAFF
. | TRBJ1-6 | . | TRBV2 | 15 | TGTGCCAGCAGGCCAGATATCTCCTATAATTCACCCCTCCACTTT | CASRPDISYNSPLHF
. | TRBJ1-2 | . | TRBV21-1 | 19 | TGTGCCAGCAGCAAATGGCAGGAATACGGACACGCGACTAACTATGGCTACACCTTC | CASSKWQEYGHATNYGYTF
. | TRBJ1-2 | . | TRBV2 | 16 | TGTGCCAGCAGTGAAGCGCAAGATCCAGCTAACTATGGCTACACCTTC | CASSEAQDPANYGYTF
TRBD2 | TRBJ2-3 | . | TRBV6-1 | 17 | TGTGCCAGCAGTGAATTGGGACTAGCGGGAACCACAGATACGCAGTATTTT | CASSELGLAGTTDTQYF
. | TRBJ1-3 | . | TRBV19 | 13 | TGTGCCAGTAGGGACAGCTCTGGAAACACCATATATTTT | CASRDSSGNTIYF
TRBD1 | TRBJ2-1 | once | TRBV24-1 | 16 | TGTGCCACCAGTGATTTGGACAGGGGCTCCTACAATGAGCAGTTCTTC | CATSDLDRGSYNEQFF
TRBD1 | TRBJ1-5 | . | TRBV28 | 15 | TGTGCCAGCAGTTCCGGACAGGGTGGCAATCAGCCCCAGCATTTT | CASSSGQGGNQPQHF
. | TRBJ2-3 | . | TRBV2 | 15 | TGTGCCAGCAGTTCGACTAGGTACGGCACAGATACGCAGTATTTT | CASSSTRYGTDTQYF
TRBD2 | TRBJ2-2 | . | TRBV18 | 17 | TGTGCCAGCTCACCATCCCGGAGCGGGACTCACACCGGGGAGCTGTTTTTT | CASSPSRSGTHTGELFF
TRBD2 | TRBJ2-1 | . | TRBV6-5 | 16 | TGTGCCAGCAGTTACACCACCGGGACTAGTTACAATGAGCAGTTCTTC | CASSYTTGTSYNEQFF
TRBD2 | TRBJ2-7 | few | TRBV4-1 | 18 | TGCGCCAGCAGCCTGACGACTAGCGGGGGGGAACGGTCCTACGAGCAGTACTTC | CASSLTTSGGERSYEQYF
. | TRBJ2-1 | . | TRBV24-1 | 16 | TGTGCCACCAGTGATTTCGCGGGGACCCCTTACAATGAGCAGTTCTTC | CATSDFAGTPYNEQFF
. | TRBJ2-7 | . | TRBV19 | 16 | TGTGCCAGTAGTATAGTCGGAGGGACAGTAGCCTACGAGCAGTACTTC | CASSIVGGTVAYEQYF
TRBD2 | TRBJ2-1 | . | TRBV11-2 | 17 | TGTGCCAGCAGCTTCGGGGGGCTAGCGGGAGGGAGCAATGAGCAGTTCTTC | CASSFGGLAGGSNEQFF
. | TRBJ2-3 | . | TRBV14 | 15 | TGTGCCAGCAGCCGGGACAAAATTAGCACAGATACGCAGTATTTT | CASSRDKISTDTQYF
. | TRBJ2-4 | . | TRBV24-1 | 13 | TGTGCCTATCATTCGGAGGCCAAAAACATTCAGTACTTC | CAYHSEAKNIQYF
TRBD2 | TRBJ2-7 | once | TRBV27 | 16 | TGTGCCAGCAGTTTATCGCCAGCGGGGGGCTCCTACGAGCAGTACTTC | CASSLSPAGGSYEQYF
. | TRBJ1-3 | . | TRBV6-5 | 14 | TGTGCCAGCAGAATCGGAGGCGGTGGAAACACCATATATTTT | CASRIGGGGNTIYF
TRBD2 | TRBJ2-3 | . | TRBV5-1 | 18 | TGCGCCAGCAGCCCGGGGACTAGCGGCAAACACGGTACAGATACGCAGTATTTT | CASSPGTSGKHGTDTQYF
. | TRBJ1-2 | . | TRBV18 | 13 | TGTGCCAGCTCACTCGGGTACGGAGGGGGCTACACCTTC | CASSLGYGGGYTF
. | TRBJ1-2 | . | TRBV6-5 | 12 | TGTGCCAGTTCGGGTCGGGGCTATGGCTACACCTTC | CASSGRGYGYTF
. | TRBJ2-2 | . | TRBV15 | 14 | TGTGCCACCAGCAGAGTCCGGAGCACCGGGGAGCTGTTTTTT | CATSRVRSTGELFF
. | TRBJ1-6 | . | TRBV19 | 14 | TGTGCCAGTAGTATTCAGGGATTGGATTCACCCCTCCACTTT | CASSIQGLDSPLHF
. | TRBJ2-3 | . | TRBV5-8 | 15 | TGTGCCAGCACCCTGGGGTCAGGGTTCACAGATACGCAGTATTTT | CASTLGSGFTDTQYF
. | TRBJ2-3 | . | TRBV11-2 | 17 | TGTGCCAGCAGCTTAGGAGACTGGGTACCGTCGTTGGATACGCAGTATTTT | CASSLGDWVPSLDTQYF
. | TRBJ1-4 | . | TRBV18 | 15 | TGTGCCAGCTCACCACCCCTCGGGGCTAATGAAAAACTGTTTTTT | CASSPPLGANEKLFF
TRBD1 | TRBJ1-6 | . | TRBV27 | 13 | TGTGCCAGCAACAGGGACAGTAATTCACCCCTCCACTTT | CASNRDSNSPLHF
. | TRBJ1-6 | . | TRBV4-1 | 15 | TGCGCCAGCAGCCAAGATCCGGGGGGCAGATCACCCCTCCACTTT | CASSQDPGGRSPLHF
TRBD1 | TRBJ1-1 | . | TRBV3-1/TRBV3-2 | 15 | TGTGCCAGCAGCAGTCCCGGGACAGGGGGCAACGGAGCTTTCTTT | CASSSPGTGGNGAFF
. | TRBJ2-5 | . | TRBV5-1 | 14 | TGCGCCAGCAGCATTAGCGGAAATCAAGAGACCCAGTACTTC | CASSISGNQETQYF
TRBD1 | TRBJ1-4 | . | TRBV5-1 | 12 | TGCGCCAGCAGGGCAGGGGGGGAAAAACTGTTTTTT | CASRAGGEKLFF
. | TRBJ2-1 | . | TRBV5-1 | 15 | TGCGCCAGCAGCTTTGTCCGGGGTTCCTACAATGAGCAGTTCTTC | CASSFVRGSYNEQFF
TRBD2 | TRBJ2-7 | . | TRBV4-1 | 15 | TGCGCCAGCAGCCAAGTGGCTTCTAGCGGGGGAGAGCAGTACTTC | CASSQVASSGGEQYF
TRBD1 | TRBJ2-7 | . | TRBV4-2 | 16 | TGTGCCAGCAGCCAATCTACAGGGGGTTATTACTACGAGCAGTACTTC | CASSQSTGGYYYEQYF
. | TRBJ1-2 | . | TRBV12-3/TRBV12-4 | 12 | TGTGCCAGCAGTCTTGGGGGAGGAAGCTACACCTTC | CASSLGGGSYTF
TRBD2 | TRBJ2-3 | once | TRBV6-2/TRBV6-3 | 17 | TGTGCCAGCAGTTCCGGACTAGCGGGAATCCCCACAGATACGCAGTATTTT | CASSSGLAGIPTDTQYF
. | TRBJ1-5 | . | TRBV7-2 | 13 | TGTGCCAGCAGCTTCCAGGGTGACCAGCCCCAGCATTTT | CASSFQGDQPQHF
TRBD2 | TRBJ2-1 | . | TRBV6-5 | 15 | TGTGCCGTAGCCAGCGGGGGGGCCTCTTTCCATGAGCAGTTCTTC | CAVASGGASFHEQFF
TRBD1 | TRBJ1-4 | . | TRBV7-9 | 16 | TGTGCCAGCACCGTACCGGGGACAGGCAGTAATGAAAAACTGTTTTTT | CASTVPGTGSNEKLFF